The clone carrying this T cell receptor (beta chain) was counted many times. Its antigen is still unknown. The CDR3 totals 12 residues. Germline lookup yields CDR1 DFQATT and CDR2 SNEGSKA (reference sequence). V lost 4 bases and J lost 7; bases outside the gene matches: 4. The data originate from a study of T-cell reconstitution after alpha-beta-depleted transplantation in children. Study-wide findings and caveats: Certain patients had high TCRbeta diversity at day 60, and it came from recipient T cells and thymic progenitors that survived. Several hundred expanded graft clones reportedly gave rise to the alpha-beta T cells present about two months after transplant. T cells produced anew were the main source of T-cell counts and diversity one year after transplant.

TCRbeta library construction was performed incorporating unique molecular identifiers. Via MiXCR, TCRdb re-called the PCR reads, giving one row per CDR3 protein. The top ten hold approximately 14% of the sample, which has fewer than 550,000 distinct CDR3 sequences, around 10% seen once. The receptor was derived from a female patient between 2 and 15 years old who had a stem cell transplant for aplastic anemia, so the T cells may come from the graft donor. The sample in question was PBMCs, mostly from graft donor cells, obtained 180 days after TCRalphabeta/CD19-depleted stem cell transplant. V gene TRBV20-1 combines with J gene TRBJ2-7, with 10 nucleotides matching TRBD1. The CDR3 DNA is TGCAGTGCTATAGGGACAGGGGAGGAGCAGTACTTC. Its translation: CSAIGTGEEQYF.